The 3 T cell receptor beta chains reported below all come from one sample, sequenced in a study of blood T cell repertoires in COVID-19. The repertoire was sequenced with immunoSEQ multiplex PCR; TCRdb's copy has only in-frame clones and lacks some. The table has approximately 180,000 clones, roughly 82% seen once; the top ten hold about 5%. Sequencing used PBMCs or T cells enriched from blood (not recorded which). The receptors shown here come from a woman aged 60-70 years with acute COVID-19.

This clone is a singleton in its sample. The rearrangement joins TRBV6-5 to TRBJ1-1, with a tentative D call TRBD1 (5 bases). The CDR3 is made up of 14 amino acids. V dropped 7 bases and J dropped 5 bases, with 17 bases sitting between them. Germline V lookup: CDR1 MNHEY, CDR2 SVGAGI. CDR3 coding DNA: TGTGCCAGCATGGGGGACGGAGGGAGAACTGAAGCTTTCTTT. It yields the protein CASMGDGGRTEAFF.

This sequence joins TRBV5-1 and TRBJ1-6; no clear D gene. Germline loops: CDR1 SGHRS, CDR2 YFSETQ. This CDR3 comprises 15 residues. V lost 4 bases and J 7 bases, leaving 15 bases between the germline ends. The CDR3 DNA reads as TGCGCCAGCAGCACGGAGGTGGGCGGGAATTCACCCCTCCACTTT. Its translation is CASSTEVGGNSPLHF.

The genes are TRBV25-1 and TRBJ1-2; D uncertain. Germline CDR1 MGHDK, CDR2 SYGVNS. The CDR3 length is 13 residues. V lost 6 bases and J lost 3, with 11 bases in between. CDR3 amino acids: CASSLGRHYGYTF. DNA for the CDR3: TGTGCCAGCAGCTTGGGCCGACACTATGGCTACACCTTC.